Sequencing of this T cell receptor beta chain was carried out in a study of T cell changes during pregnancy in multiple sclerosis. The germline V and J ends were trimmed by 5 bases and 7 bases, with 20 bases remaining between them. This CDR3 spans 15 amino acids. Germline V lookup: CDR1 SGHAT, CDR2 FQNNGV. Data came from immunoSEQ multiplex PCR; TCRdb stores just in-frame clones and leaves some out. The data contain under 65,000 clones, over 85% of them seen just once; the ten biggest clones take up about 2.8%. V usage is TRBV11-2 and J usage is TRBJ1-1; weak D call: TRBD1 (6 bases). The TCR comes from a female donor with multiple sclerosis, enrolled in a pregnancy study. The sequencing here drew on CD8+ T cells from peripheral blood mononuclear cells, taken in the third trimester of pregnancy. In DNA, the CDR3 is TGTGCCAGCAGCCACCCGGGGGGCAGGACGATTGAAGCTTTCTTT. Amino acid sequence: CASSHPGGRTIEAFF.